The 5 T cell receptor beta chains below all came from one sample that was sequenced in a study of T cell repertoires in cytomegalovirus infection. TCRdb independently ran MiXCR on the reads; one entry per CDR3 protein. The repertoire consists of 680,000 or so distinct CDR3 sequences, with about 30% occurring once and the leading ten covering about 20%. No antigen is known for these receptors. Sample: cultured PBMCs, taken from culture after CMV antigen stimulation. All receptors come from a human donor in good health (CMV status not recorded). Some clones in this sample may be carry-over from other donors' samples.

The V gene is TRBV7-9, the J gene TRBJ2-3; 11 nucleotides match TRBD1. Germline CDR1 SEHNR, CDR2 FQNEAQ (reference sequence). The CDR3 is 16 amino acids. The V segment lost 5 bases and the J segment 4 bases; nucleotides outside the gene matches: 8. CDR3 DNA: TGTGCCAGCAGCCCAAGGACAGGGGGCGAGGCAGATACGCAGTATTTT. It yields the protein CASSPRTGGEADTQYF.

The chain couples TRBV4-1 to TRBJ2-7; 13 bases are shared with TRBD2. CDR1 is MGHRA and CDR2 is YSYEKL in the germline V gene. V gave up 2 bases and J gave up 2 bases; unmatched junction bases: 0. The CDR3 is made up of 15 amino acids. DNA for the CDR3: TGCGCCAGCAGCCAAACTAGCGGGAGGGCCTACGAGCAGTACTTC. Translation: CASSQTSGRAYEQYF.

V gene TRBV6-6 combines with J gene TRBJ1-2; no clear D. Per the germline V gene, CDR1 is MNHNY and CDR2 is SVGAGI (reference sequence). The CDR3 loop spans 15 amino acids. Between the trimmed V and J ends, which lost 6 bases and 0 bases, there was a span of 14 bases. CDR3 in amino acids: CASRIPPVTNYGYTF. Here the CDR3 DNA reads TGTGCCAGCAGAATACCACCCGTAACTAACTATGGCTACACCTTC.

The rearrangement joins TRBV5-4 to TRBJ1-6; D uncertain. Germline V gives CDR1 SGHNT, CDR2 YYREEE (reference sequence). CDR3 size: 13 residues. V lost 1 base to trimming and J lost 12 bases, with 11 bases between them. CDR3 nucleotide sequence: TGTGCCAGCAGCTTGTCCGGCAAGGGACCCCTCCACTTT. Protein: CASSLSGKGPLHF.

The V call is TRBV10-3, the J call TRBJ2-6; TRBD1 matches at 7 bases. The CDR3 sequence is 16 residues long. Trimming at V came to 10 bases and at J to 2 bases, leaving 11 bases not matched to a gene. CDR1 and CDR2 (germline): ENHRY, SYGVKD. CDR3 bases: TGTGCCACCTTCCCCGGGACAGCCGCTGGGGCCAACGTCCTGACTTTC. Translating it yields CATFPGTAAGANVLTF.